This TCR beta chain appears in the sequencing data of a study of vaccination effects on CD4 cells after COVID-19. Concerning this clone: Its specificity is not known.

The CDR3 is made up of 12 amino acids. V dropped 5 bases and J dropped 8 bases, with 10 bases sitting between them. Looked up from germline, CDR1 is MNHEY and CDR2 is SVGAGI. Assay used: immunoSEQ multiplex PCR; TCRdb lists only in-frame clones, some missing. This table has 28,000 or so clones, about 83% appearing once. Sequencing in the ViraFEST assay came after antigen-specific CD4+ T cells had been expanded with viral peptide pools, which were used to stimulate PBMC. Culture lasted about nine days before CD4+ T cell isolation. The participants, recipients of two vaccine doses, got either BNT162b2 or mRNA-1273.

This chain joins TRBV6-5 and TRBJ1-5; perhaps TRBD1 as D (6 bases). This receptor was identified in a human donor who received a COVID-19 vaccine. Some clones in this sample may be carry-over from other donors' samples. The material was CD4+ T cells from PBMCs cultured with HCoV-NL63 spike peptides, obtained after COVID-19 vaccination. The chain's CDR3 is CASSTYREPQHF. The CDR3 nucleotides read TGTGCCAGCAGTACCTACAGGGAGCCCCAGCATTTT.